The rows below give T cell receptor beta chains drawn from one sample of a study of technical replicates of blood from a handful of donors. This table comes from immunoSEQ multiplex PCR, and its TCRdb copy is limited to in-frame clones, with some not included. This sample has some 64,000 clones, with roughly 92% found just once. The sample comprised PBMCs. The receptors come from a human donor in good health. Some clones in this sample may be carry-over from other donors' samples. Both conserved end residues are part of each CDR3. The D gene is left open where the match is weak. A clone size is listed for some rows: how often the clone was seen (once, few, many), or a class if it is expanded.

J,V,length,size,D,CDR3,DNA
TRBJ1-2,TRBV4-3,16,NA,TRBD1,CASSQDLFDRGRDYTF,TGCGCCAGCAGCCAAGATCTATTTGACAGGGGCCGCGACTACACCTTC
TRBJ1-3,TRBV4-1,16,NA,TRBD1,CASSQRKQGDGNTIYF,TGCGCCAGCAGCCAAAGGAAGCAGGGGGATGGAAACACCATATATTTT
TRBJ2-5,TRBV6-5,13,NA,TRBD1,CASSYARDRPMYF,TGTGCCAGCAGTTACGCCAGGGACAGGCCGATGTACTTC
TRBJ2-1,TRBV7-7,13,NA,NA,CASSLVAGNEQFF,TGTGCCAGCAGCTTAGTAGCTGGGAATGAGCAGTTCTTC
TRBJ2-6,TRBV5-1,17,NA,NA,CASSLVTRDSGANVLTF,TGCGCCAGCAGCTTGGTCACGCGGGACTCTGGGGCCAACGTCCTGACTTTC
TRBJ2-7,TRBV4-2,13,NA,NA,CASSQGWRYEQYF,TGTGCCAGCAGCCAAGGGTGGCGGTACGAGCAGTACTTC
TRBJ2-2,TRBV6-5,16,NA,TRBD2,CASSYSSGGLTGELFF,TGTGCCAGCAGTTACTCATCGGGGGGTCTCACCGGGGAGCTGTTTTTT
TRBJ2-7,TRBV11-2,15,NA,NA,CASSLGGTAPYEQYF,TGTGCCAGCAGCTTAGGCGGGACTGCCCCCTACGAGCAGTACTTC
TRBJ2-2,TRBV6-5,14,NA,TRBD1,CASRGQGNTGELFF,TGTGCCAGCAGGGGACAGGGGAACACCGGGGAGCTGTTTTTT
TRBJ1-2,TRBV19,16,NA,TRBD1,CASSNGQGIIYYGYTF,TGTGCCAGTAGTAACGGACAGGGTATCATCTACTATGGCTACACCTTC
TRBJ1-6,TRBV4-2,16,NA,TRBD1,CASSPGQAVGNSPLHF,TGTGCCAGCAGCCCGGGACAGGCAGTTGGTAATTCACCCCTCCACTTT
TRBJ1-1,TRBV29-1,13,NA,TRBD1,CSARDRLNTEAFF,TGCAGCGCCCGGGACAGGCTGAACACTGAAGCTTTCTTT
TRBJ1-5,TRBV30,15,NA,TRBD1,CAWSKLTGQNQPQHF,TGTGCCTGGAGTAAATTGACAGGGCAAAATCAGCCCCAGCATTTT
TRBJ1-1,TRBV2,11,NA,NA,CASMVDTEAFF,TGTGCCAGCATGGTAGACACTGAAGCTTTCTTT
TRBJ2-7,TRBV9,15,NA,TRBD1,CASSASVTGVSEQYF,TGTGCCAGCAGCGCATCCGTGACAGGGGTTTCCGAGCAGTACTTC
TRBJ1-6,TRBV7-8,12,NA,NA,CASSFSNSPLHF,TGTGCCAGCAGCTTTAGCAATTCACCCCTCCACTTT
TRBJ1-2,TRBV27,13,NA,NA,CASSPNTVYGYTF,TGTGCCAGCAGCCCGAATACAGTTTATGGCTACACCTTC
TRBJ2-7,TRBV5-1,14,NA,TRBD2,CASSLSGVSYEQYF,TGCGCCAGCAGCTTGAGCGGGGTCTCCTACGAGCAGTACTTC
TRBJ2-7,TRBV5-1,15,NA,TRBD2,CASSFYSGDAYEQYF,TGCGCCAGCAGCTTCTATAGCGGGGACGCCTACGAGCAGTACTTC
TRBJ1-6,TRBV27,14,NA,NA,CASSLSADYSPLHF,TGTGCCAGCAGTTTATCCGCAGACTATTCACCCCTCCACTTT
TRBJ1-1,TRBV19,14,NA,TRBD1,CASNRQGANTEAFF,TGTGCCAGTAACAGACAGGGGGCCAACACTGAAGCTTTCTTT
TRBJ1-2,TRBV7-8,17,NA,TRBD1,CASSVNPGQNSNYGYTF,TGTGCCAGCAGCGTTAACCCGGGACAGAACTCTAACTATGGCTACACCTTC
TRBJ2-5,TRBV30,16,NA,TRBD1,CAWSAEGQGRKETQYF,TGTGCCTGGAGTGCCGAGGGACAGGGAAGAAAAGAGACCCAGTACTTC
TRBJ1-3,TRBV5-1,15,once,NA,CASSLDVSSGNTIYF,TGCGCCAGCAGCTTGGATGTCAGCTCTGGAAACACCATATATTTT
TRBJ2-7,TRBV4-3,15,NA,NA,CASSQDQTGTYEQYF,TGCGCCAGCAGCCAAGACCAGACAGGAACCTACGAGCAGTACTTC
TRBJ1-2,TRBV29-1,16,NA,TRBD1,CSVEGVKRTGNYGYTF,TGCAGCGTTGAAGGGGTCAAGAGGACAGGGAACTATGGCTACACCTTC
TRBJ2-1,TRBV6-1,15,NA,NA,CASIYIAETYNEQFF,TGTGCCAGCATCTACATAGCGGAAACCTACAATGAGCAGTTCTTC
TRBJ2-5,TRBV29-1,13,NA,TRBD1,CSAADRGQETQYF,TGCAGCGCTGCGGACAGGGGCCAAGAGACCCAGTACTTC
TRBJ1-1,TRBV7-8,17,once,NA,CASSLRGDGALYTEAFF,TGTGCCAGCAGCCTCCGGGGGGATGGAGCGTTGTACACTGAAGCTTTCTTT
TRBJ2-1,TRBV2,12,once,NA,CASGLFYNEQFF,TGTGCCAGCGGGCTGTTCTACAATGAGCAGTTCTTC
TRBJ1-1,TRBV19,13,NA,NA,CASSLQGGTEAFF,TGTGCCAGTAGTCTGCAGGGTGGCACTGAAGCTTTCTTT
TRBJ1-1,TRBV4-3,18,NA,NA,CASSQAFSAGLMNTEAFF,TGCGCCAGCAGCCAAGCTTTTTCTGCAGGGCTTATGAACACTGAAGCTTTCTTT
TRBJ2-7,TRBV7-2,14,NA,TRBD1,CASSSGQSSYEQYF,TGTGCCAGCAGCTCGGGACAGAGCTCCTACGAGCAGTACTTC
TRBJ2-7,TRBV19,17,NA,TRBD2,CASSLAGTSGGNYEQYF,TGTGCCAGTAGTCTCGCGGGGACTAGCGGGGGCAACTACGAGCAGTACTTC
TRBJ1-1,TRBV7-3,12,NA,TRBD1,CASSLTGDEAFF,TGTGCCAGCAGCTTGACAGGGGATGAAGCTTTCTTT
TRBJ2-1,TRBV7-9,14,NA,NA,CASSLFSVDNEQFF,TGTGCCAGCAGCTTATTCAGTGTCGACAATGAGCAGTTCTTC
TRBJ2-2,TRBV5-1,15,NA,NA,CASSLDRADPGELFF,TGCGCCAGCAGCTTGGACAGGGCTGACCCCGGGGAGCTGTTTTTT
TRBJ2-7,TRBV19,15,NA,TRBD2,CASSLGLAGSYEQYF,TGTGCCAGTAGCCTAGGACTAGCGGGCTCCTACGAGCAGTACTTC
TRBJ1-2,TRBV6-6,15,NA,NA,CASSYTTGLGYGYTF,TGTGCCAGCAGTTACACCACAGGGTTAGGCTATGGCTACACCTTC
TRBJ2-3,TRBV19,14,NA,TRBD2,CASSSGTSADTQYF,TGTGCCAGTAGCAGCGGGACTAGCGCAGATACGCAGTATTTT
TRBJ2-6,TRBV10-3,17,NA,TRBD1,CAISRDRGLSGANVLTF,TGTGCCATCAGTCGAGACAGGGGGCTATCTGGGGCCAACGTCCTGACTTTC
TRBJ2-3,TRBV29-1,12,NA,NA,CSAVTSTDTQYF,TGCAGCGCCGTCACATCCACAGATACGCAGTATTTT
TRBJ2-3,TRBV2,17,NA,NA,CASSEGRAGHGKDTQYF,TGTGCCAGCAGTGAAGGGAGGGCGGGGCATGGTAAAGATACGCAGTATTTT
TRBJ1-6,TRBV13,17,NA,NA,CASSLERGGIYNSPLHF,TGTGCCAGCAGCCTGGAACGCGGAGGCATATATAATTCACCCCTCCACTTT
TRBJ1-2,TRBV7-9,14,NA,NA,CASTLSGINYGYTF,TGTGCCAGCACCTTATCAGGGATTAACTATGGCTACACCTTC
TRBJ2-7,TRBV30,15,NA,TRBD1,CAWGDPGTGGYEQYF,TGTGCCTGGGGCGACCCCGGGACAGGGGGCTACGAGCAGTACTTC
TRBJ1-4,TRBV2,15,NA,TRBD1,CASSEERQGGEKLFF,TGTGCCAGCAGTGAAGAACGACAGGGTGGGGAAAAACTGTTTTTT
TRBJ1-1,TRBV6-6,15,NA,TRBD1,CASSYGQGANTEAFF,TGTGCCAGCAGTTACGGACAGGGGGCGAACACTGAAGCTTTCTTT
TRBJ2-1,TRBV7-8,15,NA,TRBD1,CASSLARQGGYEQFF,TGTGCCAGCAGCTTAGCAAGACAGGGGGGTTATGAGCAGTTCTTC
TRBJ2-1,TRBV5-4,16,NA,TRBD1,CASSSTWDRHYSEQFF,TGTGCCAGCAGCTCTACTTGGGACAGACATTACAGTGAGCAGTTCTTC
TRBJ2-1,TRBV7-2,15,NA,NA,CASSASVQGAQEQFF,TGTGCCAGCAGCGCCTCGGTCCAAGGGGCTCAGGAGCAGTTCTTC
TRBJ2-3,TRBV7-9,11,NA,NA,CASEGADTQYF,TGTGCCAGCGAGGGGGCAGATACGCAGTATTTT
TRBJ2-2,TRBV15,14,NA,NA,CATSPTSAAGELFF,TGTGCCACCAGCCCGACCAGCGCGGCCGGGGAGCTGTTTTTT
TRBJ2-7,TRBV5-6,14,NA,NA,CASSLAGITYEQYF,TGTGCCAGCAGCCTCGCGGGCATAACCTACGAGCAGTACTTC